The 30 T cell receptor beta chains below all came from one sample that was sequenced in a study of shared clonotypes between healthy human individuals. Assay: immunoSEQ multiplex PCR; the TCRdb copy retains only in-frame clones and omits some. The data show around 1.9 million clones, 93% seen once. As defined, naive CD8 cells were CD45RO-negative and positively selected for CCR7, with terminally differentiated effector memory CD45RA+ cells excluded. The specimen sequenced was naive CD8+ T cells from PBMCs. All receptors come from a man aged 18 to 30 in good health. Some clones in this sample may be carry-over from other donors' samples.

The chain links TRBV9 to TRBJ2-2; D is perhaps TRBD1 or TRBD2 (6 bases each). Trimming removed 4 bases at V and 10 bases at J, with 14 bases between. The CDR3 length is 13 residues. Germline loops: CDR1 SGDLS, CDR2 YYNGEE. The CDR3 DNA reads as TGTGCCAGCAGCCACGGGGGCCTGAAGGAGCTGTTTTTT. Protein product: CASSHGGLKELFF.

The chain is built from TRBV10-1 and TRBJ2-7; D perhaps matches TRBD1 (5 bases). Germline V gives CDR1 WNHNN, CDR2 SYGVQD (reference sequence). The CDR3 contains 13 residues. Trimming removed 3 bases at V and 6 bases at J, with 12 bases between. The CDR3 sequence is CASSDSQGSEQYF. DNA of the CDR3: TGCGCCAGCAGTGATTCGCAGGGCTCCGAGCAGTACTTC.

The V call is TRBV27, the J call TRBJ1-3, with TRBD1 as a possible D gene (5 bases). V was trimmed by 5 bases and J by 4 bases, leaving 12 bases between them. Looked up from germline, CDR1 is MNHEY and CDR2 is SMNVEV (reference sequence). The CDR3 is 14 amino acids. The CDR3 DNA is TGTGCCAGCAGTCCCTCCCAGGGCGGAAACACCATATATTTT. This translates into CASSPSQGGNTIYF.

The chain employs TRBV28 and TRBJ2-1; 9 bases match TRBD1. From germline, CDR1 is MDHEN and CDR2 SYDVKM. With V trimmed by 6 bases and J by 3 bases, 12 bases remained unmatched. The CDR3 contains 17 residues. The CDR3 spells CASSYNPKTGGYNEQFF. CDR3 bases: TGTGCCAGCAGCTACAATCCGAAGACAGGGGGCTACAATGAGCAGTTCTTC.

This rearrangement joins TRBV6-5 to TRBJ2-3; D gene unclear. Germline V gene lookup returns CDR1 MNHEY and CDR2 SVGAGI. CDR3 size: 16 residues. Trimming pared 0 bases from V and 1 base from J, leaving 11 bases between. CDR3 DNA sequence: TGTGCCAGCAGTTACTCCGGGCGGCCCCGCACAGATACGCAGTATTTT. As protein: CASSYSGRPRTDTQYF.

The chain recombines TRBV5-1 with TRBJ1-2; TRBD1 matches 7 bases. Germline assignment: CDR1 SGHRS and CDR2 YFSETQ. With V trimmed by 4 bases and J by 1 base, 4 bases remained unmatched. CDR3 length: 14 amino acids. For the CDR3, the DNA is TGCGCCAGCAGCCGGCAGGGGGTTAACTATGGCTACACCTTC. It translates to CASSRQGVNYGYTF.

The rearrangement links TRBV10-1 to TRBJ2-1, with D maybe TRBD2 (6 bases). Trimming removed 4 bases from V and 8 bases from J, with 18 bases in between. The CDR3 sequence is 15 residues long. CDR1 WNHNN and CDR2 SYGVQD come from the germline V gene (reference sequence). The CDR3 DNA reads TGCGCCAGCAGTGGTTTAGCGGTAGATTTGGATGAGCAGTTCTTC. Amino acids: CASSGLAVDLDEQFF.

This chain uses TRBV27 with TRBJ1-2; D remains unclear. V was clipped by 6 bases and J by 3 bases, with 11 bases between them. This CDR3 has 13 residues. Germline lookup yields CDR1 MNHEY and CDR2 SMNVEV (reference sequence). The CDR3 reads CASSPQRYYGYTF. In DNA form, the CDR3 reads TGTGCCAGCAGCCCCCAGAGGTACTATGGCTACACCTTC.

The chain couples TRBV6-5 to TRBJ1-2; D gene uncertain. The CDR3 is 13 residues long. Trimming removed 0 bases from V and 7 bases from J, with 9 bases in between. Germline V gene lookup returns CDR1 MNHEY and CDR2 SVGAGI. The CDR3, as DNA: TGTGCCAGCAGTTACTCGTCAGTTGGTGGCTACACCTTC. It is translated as CASSYSSVGGYTF.

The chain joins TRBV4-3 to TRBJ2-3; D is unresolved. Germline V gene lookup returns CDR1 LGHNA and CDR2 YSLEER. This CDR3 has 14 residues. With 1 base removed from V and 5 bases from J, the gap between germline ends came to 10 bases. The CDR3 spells CASSQVGSVDTQYF. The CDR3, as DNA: TGCGCCAGCAGCCAAGTGGGTTCGGTAGATACGCAGTATTTT.

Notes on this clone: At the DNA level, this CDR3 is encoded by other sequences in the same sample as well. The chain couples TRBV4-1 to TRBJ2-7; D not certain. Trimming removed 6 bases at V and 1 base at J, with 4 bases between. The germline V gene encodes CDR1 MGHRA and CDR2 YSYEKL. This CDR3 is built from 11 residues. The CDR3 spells CASRGSYEQYF. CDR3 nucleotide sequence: TGCGCCAGCAGGGGTTCCTACGAGCAGTACTTC.

CDR3 amino acids: CASSFPEVAYNEQFF. CDR3 coding DNA: TGTGCCAGCAGTTTTCCCGAAGTGGCCTACAATGAGCAGTTCTTC. The rearrangement joins TRBV28 to TRBJ2-1; D is unresolved. Between the trimmed V and J ends, which lost 3 bases and 2 bases, there was a span of 11 bases. The CDR3 loop spans 15 amino acids. The V gene's germline CDR1 is MDHEN and CDR2 SYDVKM.

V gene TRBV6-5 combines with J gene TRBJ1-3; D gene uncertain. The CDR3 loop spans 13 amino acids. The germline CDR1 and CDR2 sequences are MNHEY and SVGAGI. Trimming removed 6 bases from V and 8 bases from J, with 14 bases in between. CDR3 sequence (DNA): TGTGCCAGCAGCCCCGCATGGGGAGACACCATATATTTT. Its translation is CASSPAWGDTIYF.

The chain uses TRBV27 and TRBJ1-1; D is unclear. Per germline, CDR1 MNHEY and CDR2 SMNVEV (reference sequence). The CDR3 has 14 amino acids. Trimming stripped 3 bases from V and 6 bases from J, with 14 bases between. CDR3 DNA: TGTGCCAGCAGTTTTAGGATGGAGAGGGCTGAAGCTTTCTTT. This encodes CASSFRMERAEAFF.

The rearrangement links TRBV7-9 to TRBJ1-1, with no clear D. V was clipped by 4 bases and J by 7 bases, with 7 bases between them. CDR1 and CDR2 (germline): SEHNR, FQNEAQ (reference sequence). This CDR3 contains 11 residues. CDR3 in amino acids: CASSSTNEAFF. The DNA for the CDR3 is TGTGCCAGCAGCTCAACGAATGAAGCTTTCTTT.

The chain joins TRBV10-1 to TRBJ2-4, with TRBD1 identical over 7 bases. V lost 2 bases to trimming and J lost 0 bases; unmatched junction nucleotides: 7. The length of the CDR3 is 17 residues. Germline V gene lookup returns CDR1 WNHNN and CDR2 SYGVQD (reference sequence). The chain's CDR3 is CASSETRGRLAKNIQYF. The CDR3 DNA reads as TGCGCCAGCAGTGAGACTAGGGGGCGTTTAGCCAAAAACATTCAGTACTTC.

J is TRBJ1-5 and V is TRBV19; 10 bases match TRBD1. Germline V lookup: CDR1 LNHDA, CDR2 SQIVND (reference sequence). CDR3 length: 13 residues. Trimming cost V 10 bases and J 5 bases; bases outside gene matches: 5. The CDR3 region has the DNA TGTGCCACCCGGGACAGGGGCTATCAGCCCCAGCATTTT. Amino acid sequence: CATRDRGYQPQHF.

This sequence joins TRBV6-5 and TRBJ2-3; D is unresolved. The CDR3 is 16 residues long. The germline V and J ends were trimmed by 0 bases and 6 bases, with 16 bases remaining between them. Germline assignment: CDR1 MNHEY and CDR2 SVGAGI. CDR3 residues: CASSYSMTDVSDTQYF. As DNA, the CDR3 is TGTGCCAGCAGTTACTCGATGACCGACGTCTCGGATACGCAGTATTTT.

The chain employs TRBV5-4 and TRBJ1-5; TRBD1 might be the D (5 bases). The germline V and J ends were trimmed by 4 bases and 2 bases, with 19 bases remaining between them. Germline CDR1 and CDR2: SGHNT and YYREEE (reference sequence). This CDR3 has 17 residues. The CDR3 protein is CASSPLGDHGGNQPQHF. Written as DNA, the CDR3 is TGTGCCAGCAGCCCCCTGGGGGATCATGGGGGCAATCAGCCCCAGCATTTT.

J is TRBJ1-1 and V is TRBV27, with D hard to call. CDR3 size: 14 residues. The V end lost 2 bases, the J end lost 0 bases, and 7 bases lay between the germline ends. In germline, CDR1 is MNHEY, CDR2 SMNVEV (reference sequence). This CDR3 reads CASSLRVMNTEAFF. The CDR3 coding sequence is TGTGCCAGCAGTTTAAGAGTCATGAACACTGAAGCTTTCTTT.

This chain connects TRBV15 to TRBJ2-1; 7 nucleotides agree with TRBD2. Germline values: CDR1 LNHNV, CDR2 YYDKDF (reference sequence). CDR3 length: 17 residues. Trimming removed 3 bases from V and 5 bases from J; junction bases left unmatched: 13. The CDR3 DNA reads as TGTGCCACCAGCAGGGACTTGGTGCTAGCGGATAACAATGAGCAGTTCTTC. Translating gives CATSRDLVLADNNEQFF.

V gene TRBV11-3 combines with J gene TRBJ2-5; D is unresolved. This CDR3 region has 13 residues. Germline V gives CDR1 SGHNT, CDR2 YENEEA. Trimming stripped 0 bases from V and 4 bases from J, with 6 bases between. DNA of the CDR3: TGTGCCAGCAGCTTAGAGCCACGAGAGACCCAGTACTTC. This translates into CASSLEPRETQYF.

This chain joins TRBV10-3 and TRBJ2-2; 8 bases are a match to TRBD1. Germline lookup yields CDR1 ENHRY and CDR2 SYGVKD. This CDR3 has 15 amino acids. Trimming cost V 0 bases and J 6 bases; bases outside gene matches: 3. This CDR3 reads CAISESLTGAGELFF. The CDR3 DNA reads TGTGCCATCAGTGAGTCGTTGACAGGGGCCGGGGAGCTGTTTTTT.

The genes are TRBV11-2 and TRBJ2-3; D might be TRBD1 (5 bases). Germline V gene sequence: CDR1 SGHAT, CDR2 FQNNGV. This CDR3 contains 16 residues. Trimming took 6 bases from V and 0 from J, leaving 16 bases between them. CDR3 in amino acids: CASSYTGPVSTDTQYF. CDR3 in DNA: TGTGCCAGCAGTTATACAGGCCCAGTAAGCACAGATACGCAGTATTTT.

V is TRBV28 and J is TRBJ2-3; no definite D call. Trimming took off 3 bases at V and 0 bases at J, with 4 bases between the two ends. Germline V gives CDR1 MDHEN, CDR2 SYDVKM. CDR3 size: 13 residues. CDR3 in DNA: TGTGCCAGCAGTTTGGTTAGCACAGATACGCAGTATTTT. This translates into CASSLVSTDTQYF.

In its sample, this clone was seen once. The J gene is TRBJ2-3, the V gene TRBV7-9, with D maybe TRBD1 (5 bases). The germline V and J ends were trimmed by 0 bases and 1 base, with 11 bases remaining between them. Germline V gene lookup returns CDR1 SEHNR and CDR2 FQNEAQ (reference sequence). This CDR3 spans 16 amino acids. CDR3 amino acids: CASSLAQGGGTDTQYF. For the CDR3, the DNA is TGTGCCAGCAGCTTAGCGCAGGGCGGTGGCACAGATACGCAGTATTTT.

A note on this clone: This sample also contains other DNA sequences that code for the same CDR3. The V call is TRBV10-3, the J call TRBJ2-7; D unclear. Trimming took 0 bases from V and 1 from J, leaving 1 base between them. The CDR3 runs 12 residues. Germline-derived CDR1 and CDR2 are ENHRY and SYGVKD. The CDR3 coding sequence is TGTGCCATCAGTGAGTCGTCCTACGAGCAGTACTTC. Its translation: CAISESSYEQYF.

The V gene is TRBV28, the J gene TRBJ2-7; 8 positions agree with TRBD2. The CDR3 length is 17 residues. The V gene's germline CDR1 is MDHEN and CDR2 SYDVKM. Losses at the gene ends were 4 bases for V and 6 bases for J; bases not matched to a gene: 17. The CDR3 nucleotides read TGTGCCAGCAGTTCGTTGCCCGCGGGAGGCAGAGGCAGCGAGCAGTACTTC. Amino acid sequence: CASSSLPAGGRGSEQYF.

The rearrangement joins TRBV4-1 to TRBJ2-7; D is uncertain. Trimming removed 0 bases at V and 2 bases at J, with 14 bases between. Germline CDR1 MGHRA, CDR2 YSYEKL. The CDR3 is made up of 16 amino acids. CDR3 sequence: CASSQDPAVATYEQYF. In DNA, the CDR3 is TGCGCCAGCAGCCAAGATCCGGCGGTCGCGACCTACGAGCAGTACTTC.

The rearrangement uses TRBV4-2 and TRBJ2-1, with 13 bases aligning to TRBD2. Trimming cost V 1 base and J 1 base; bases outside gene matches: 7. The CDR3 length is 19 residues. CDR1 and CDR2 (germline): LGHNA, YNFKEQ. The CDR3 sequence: CASSQAGLAGIGSYNEQFF. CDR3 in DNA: TGTGCCAGCAGCCAAGCGGGACTAGCGGGGATAGGGTCCTACAATGAGCAGTTCTTC.